The 32 T cell receptor beta chains reported below all come from one sample, sequenced in a study of monozygotic twins with inflammatory bowel disease. Using the 5' RACE reads, TCRdb records one entry per CDR3 protein without DNA. This sample's clone table lists about 440,000 distinct CDR3 sequences. Sequencing input: blood. These receptors came from a human donor with ulcerative colitis or Crohn's disease, or a healthy co-twin of an affected twin (not recorded which).

The chain has TRBV29-1 and TRBJ1-1. Looked up from germline, CDR1 is SQVTM and CDR2 is ANQGSEA. The CDR3 totals 13 residues. The CDR3 sequence is CSTSELPNTEAFF. Supplemented by reference TRBV29-1 and TRBJ1-1, the full variable domain reads SAVISQKPSRDICQRGTSLTIQCQVDSQVTMMFWYRQQPGQSLTLIATANQGSEATYESGFVIDKFPISRPNLTFSTLTVSNMSPEDSSIYLCSTSELPNTEAFFGQGTRLTVV.

This chain joins TRBV5-1 and TRBJ1-6. Germline values: CDR1 SGHRS, CDR2 YFSETQ. The CDR3 is 15 residues long. CDR3 sequence reads: CASSLNRDYNSPLHF.

J is TRBJ2-2 and V is TRBV12-3 or TRBV12-4; TCRdb outputs TRBD1, but without DNA this stays unchecked. The CDR3 covers 15 residues. CDR3: CASNLGGANTGELFF.

The chain employs TRBV10-3 and TRBJ1-1. The CDR3 has 15 residues. Looked up from germline, CDR1 is ENHRY and CDR2 is SYGVKD. The CDR3 sequence is CAISESKGWNTEAFF.

The gene calls are TRBV12-3 or TRBV12-4 and TRBJ2-2; TCRdb designates TRBD1, a call that cannot be tested without DNA. The CDR3 sequence is 12 residues long. CDR3 in amino acids: CASEGFTGELFF.

The chain links TRBV25-1 to TRBJ2-3; TCRdb indicates TRBD1, and absent DNA this call remains unverified. Germline CDR1 MGHDK, CDR2 SYGVNS. This CDR3 has 12 amino acids. This chain's CDR3 is CASRWGADTQYF.

The V gene is TRBV7-9, the J gene TRBJ1-1; without DNA, the TCRdb call of TRBD1 cannot be checked. The CDR3 loop spans 16 amino acids. The V gene's germline CDR1 is SEHNR and CDR2 FQNEAQ (reference sequence). The CDR3 region is CASSPPRDWVNTEAFF.

The chain links TRBV12-3 or TRBV12-4 to TRBJ2-2. This CDR3 region has 14 residues. The CDR3 sequence is CASSLEANTGELFF.

This chain links TRBV5-1 with TRBJ2-1; the TCRdb D gene call, TRBD1, has no DNA to confirm it. Germline V gene sequence: CDR1 SGHRS, CDR2 YFSETQ. The CDR3 is 15 residues long. The CDR3 sequence is CASSLAGQGGWEQFF.

The chain joins TRBV28 to TRBJ2-5; without DNA, the TCRdb call of TRBD1 cannot be checked. The CDR3 has 16 amino acids. Germline CDR1 and CDR2: MDHEN and SYDVKM. The CDR3: CASGTPTGTGGETQYF.

The chain employs TRBV27 and TRBJ1-1; TCRdb indicates TRBD1, and absent DNA this call remains unverified. CDR3 length equals 15 residues. CDR1 and CDR2 (germline): MNHEY, SMNVEV (reference sequence). CDR3 loop: CASTLTPGGNTEAFF.

This CDR3 reads CASSGGQTNYEQYF. V is TRBV6-1 and J is TRBJ2-7; TCRdb returns TRBD1, unconfirmable since there is no DNA. This CDR3 is built from 14 residues. Germline V gene sequence: CDR1 MNHNS, CDR2 SASEGT.

CDR3 loop: CASYSARMNTEAFF. This chain links TRBV18 with TRBJ1-1. The CDR3 covers 14 residues. Germline CDR1 is KGHSH and CDR2 is LQKENI. The entire variable domain, with the rest obtained from reference TRBV18 and TRBJ1-1, is as follows: NAGVMQNPRHLVRRRGQEARLRCSPMKGHSHVYWYRQLPEEGLKFMVYLQKENIIDESGMPKERFSAEFPKEGPSILRIQQVVRGDSAAYFCASYSARMNTEAFFGQGTRLTVV.

The rearrangement joins TRBV12-3 or TRBV12-4 to TRBJ2-4; the D call from TCRdb, TRBD1, cannot be confirmed without DNA. The CDR3 has 16 residues. The CDR3 sequence: CASSQRQSGAKNIQYF.

The V call is TRBV5-6, the J call TRBJ1-3; TCRdb returns TRBD1, unconfirmable since there is no DNA. Germline V gene lookup returns CDR1 SGHDT and CDR2 YYEEEE. The CDR3 spans 16 residues. CDR3 protein: CASSPRVGYSGNTIYF.

This sequence joins TRBV6-1 and TRBJ1-1; lacking DNA, the TRBD1 call made by TCRdb goes unchecked. The CDR3 is 14 amino acids. Per the germline V gene, CDR1 is MNHNS and CDR2 is SASEGT. This CDR3 reads CASSLTRDSTEAFF.

This chain uses TRBV6-2 or TRBV6-3 with TRBJ1-5. Germline-derived CDR1 and CDR2 are MNHEY and SVGEGT. The CDR3 is made up of 15 amino acids. The CDR3 sequence: CASSYSERVGQPQHF.

The CDR3 spells CASSPVGTGDTDTQYF. V and J are TRBV14 and TRBJ2-3; lacking DNA, the TRBD1 call made by TCRdb goes unchecked. CDR3 length equals 16 residues. Germline CDR1 is SGHDN and CDR2 is FVKESK.

The chain links TRBV12-3 or TRBV12-4 to TRBJ2-1; as DNA is missing, the TRBD1 call by TCRdb cannot be tested. This CDR3 is built from 14 residues. CDR3 sequence reads: CASSSPGANNEQFF.

The rearrangement links TRBV5-1 to TRBJ2-7; TCRdb calls TRBD2, which cannot be checked without DNA. In germline, CDR1 is SGHRS, CDR2 YFSETQ. CDR3 length: 17 residues. The CDR3 protein is CASSSQLAGGSTYEQYF.

This sequence joins TRBV12-3 or TRBV12-4 and TRBJ1-1. The CDR3 sequence is 14 residues long. This chain's CDR3 is CASSLARDNTEAFF.

The J gene is TRBJ2-3, the V gene TRBV5-1; the D gene TCRdb calls, TRBD1, cannot be checked with no DNA. Germline lookup yields CDR1 SGHRS and CDR2 YFSETQ. This CDR3 region has 16 residues. This chain's CDR3 is CASSLAGQGSTDTQYF.

The V call is TRBV7-2, the J call TRBJ2-7; TCRdb's D call, TRBD1, is unchecked because there is no DNA. Germline V gene lookup returns CDR1 SGHTA and CDR2 FQGNSA. The length of the CDR3 is 14 residues. CDR3 residues: CASSFPPRSGEQYF.

The chain is built from TRBV29-1 and TRBJ1-1. The CDR3 spans 13 residues. Per the germline V gene, CDR1 is SQVTM and CDR2 is ANQGSEA. This CDR3 is CSVETVGGGGAFF.

The chain is built from TRBV19 and TRBJ1-6. The germline V gene has CDR1 LNHDA and CDR2 SQIVND (reference sequence). CDR3 length: 14 residues. CDR3 amino acids: CASSTTSYNSPLHF.

The chain has TRBV12-3 or TRBV12-4 and TRBJ2-1; as DNA is missing, the TRBD2 call by TCRdb cannot be tested. CDR3 length: 14 residues. The chain's CDR3 is CASRERGARDEQFF.

The V call is TRBV2, the J call TRBJ2-5; TCRdb returns TRBD2, unconfirmable since there is no DNA. This CDR3 comprises 14 residues. CDR1 is SNHLY, CDR2 FYNNEI, per germline. The CDR3 loop reads CASSDAGGRETQYF.

V is TRBV29-1 and J is TRBJ2-2; TCRdb proposes TRBD2, but this gene call is untestable without DNA. CDR3 length equals 15 residues. Germline V lookup: CDR1 SQVTM, CDR2 ANQGSEA. The CDR3 protein is CSVEEGPSANGELFF.

V gene TRBV10-3 combines with J gene TRBJ2-1; without DNA, the TCRdb call of TRBD1 cannot be checked. Germline CDR1 is ENHRY and CDR2 is SYGVKD. The CDR3 loop spans 18 amino acids. CDR3 sequence reads: CAISEPLLSSSSYNEQFF.

The chain couples TRBV6-2 or TRBV6-3 to TRBJ1-2. From germline, CDR1 is MNHEY and CDR2 SVGEGT. The CDR3 length is 13 residues. This CDR3 reads CASSYEVTYGYTF.

This chain uses TRBV7-9 with TRBJ1-6. Looked up from germline, CDR1 is SEHNR and CDR2 is FQNEAQ (reference sequence). The CDR3 is made up of 14 amino acids. This CDR3 reads CASSLLGESSPLHF.

The chain carries TRBV15 and TRBJ2-1. This CDR3 is 14 amino acids long. Germline V gives CDR1 LNHNV, CDR2 YYDKDF (reference sequence). The CDR3 sequence: CATSRDYGSNEQFF.